The clone carrying this T cell receptor (beta chain) has just a few counts. The sample comes from a study of patients and donors after allogeneic stem cell transplantation. TCRdb independently ran MiXCR on the RT-PCR reads; one entry per CDR3 protein. This table holds some 87,000 distinct CDR3 sequences, 45% to 50% found once. The CDR3 totals 15 residues. V was shortened by 6 bases and J by 8 bases, with 22 bases between the two germline ends. The chain is built from TRBV12-3 or TRBV12-4 and TRBJ1-2; D possibly corresponds to TRBD1 (6 bases). The source of this sequence is a human donor who was either an allogeneic HSCT recipient or a stem cell or donor lymphocyte infusion donor (not recorded which). It is not recorded whose cells these are; they may come from a transplant donor. The sample taken for sequencing was blood, either unsorted or a sorted T cell fraction (not recorded which). The CDR3 spells CASSTSGAGAGGYTF. CDR3 in DNA: TGTGCCAGCAGCACCTCGGGGGCAGGGGCTGGAGGCTACACCTTC.